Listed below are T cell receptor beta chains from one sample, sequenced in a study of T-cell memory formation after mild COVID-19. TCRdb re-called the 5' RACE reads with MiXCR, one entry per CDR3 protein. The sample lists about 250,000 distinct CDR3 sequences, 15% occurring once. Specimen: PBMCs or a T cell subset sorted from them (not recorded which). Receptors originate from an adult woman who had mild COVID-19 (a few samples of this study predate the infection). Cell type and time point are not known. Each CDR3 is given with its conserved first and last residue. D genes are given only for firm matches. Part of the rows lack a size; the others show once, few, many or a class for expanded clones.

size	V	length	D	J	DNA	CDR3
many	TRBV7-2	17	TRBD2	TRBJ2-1	TGTGCCAGCAGCTTAGGGTCTAGCGGGAGGGCCTACAATGAGCAGTTCTTC	CASSLGSSGRAYNEQFF
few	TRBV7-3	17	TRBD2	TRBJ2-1	TGTGCCAGCAGCTTACAGTCTAGCGGGAGGAGGTACAATGAGCAGTTCTTC	CASSLQSSGRRYNEQFF
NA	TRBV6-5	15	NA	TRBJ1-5	TGTGCCAGCAGTTACTCGGCGGACCGAAATCAGCCCCAGCATTTT	CASSYSADRNQPQHF
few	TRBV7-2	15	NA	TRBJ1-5	TGTGCCAGCAGCCAAGCGGCAGGCTTTAATCAGCCCCAGCATTTT	CASSQAAGFNQPQHF
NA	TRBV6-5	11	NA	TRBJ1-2	TGTGCCAGCTGGGGGGGCTATGGCTACACCTTC	CASWGGYGYTF
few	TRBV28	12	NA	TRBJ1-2	TGTGCCAGCAGCCGACAGATCTATGGCTACACCTTC	CASSRQIYGYTF
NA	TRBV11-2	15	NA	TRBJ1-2	TGTGCCAGCAGCTTAATTTCGGGGCCAGTGGGGGCCTACACCTTC	CASSLISGPVGAYTF
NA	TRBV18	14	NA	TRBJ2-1	TGTGCCAGCTCACCAAGAGGGCAGAACAATGAGCAGTTCTTC	CASSPRGQNNEQFF
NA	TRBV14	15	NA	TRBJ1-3	TGTGCCAGCAGCCAACAATCCGGATCTGGAAACACCATATATTTT	CASSQQSGSGNTIYF
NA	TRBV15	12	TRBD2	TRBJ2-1	TGTGCCACCAGCAGACCCGGGACTACGCAGTTCTTC	CATSRPGTTQFF
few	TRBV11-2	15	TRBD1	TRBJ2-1	TGTGCCAGCAGTCAAGGACAGGGGCACTACAATGAGCAGTTCTTC	CASSQGQGHYNEQFF
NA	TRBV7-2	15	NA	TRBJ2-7	TGTGCCAGCAGCTTAGCGGGGCCCCCCGGGCACGAGCAGTACTTC	CASSLAGPPGHEQYF